Given below is one TCR beta chain in context. Its matching antigen is unknown. Trimming removed 3 bases from V and 8 bases from J; junction bases left unmatched: 6. CDR1 and CDR2 from the germline V gene are SGHRS and YFSETQ. This CDR3 has 14 residues. The sample is drawn from a study of cytomegalovirus exposure and HLA in healthy donors. Findings and limits, study-wide: The CMV antigen specificity of a few CMV-associated chains was confirmed through in vitro analysis. TRBV6-2, TRBV6-3 and some other V segments were excluded as indistinguishable. Roughly even sequencing depth across donors was the assumption behind the presence/absence analyses.

PCR employed 60 Vbeta and 13 Jbeta primers. Clones were read by immunoSEQ multiplex PCR, and TCRdb kept only the in-frame ones, dropping some. The sample has 150,000 to 200,000 clones; roughly 72% are singletons. The sample consisted of PBMCs. The receptor's source is a woman in her thirties or forties in good health and CMV-seronegative. The rearrangement links TRBV5-1 to TRBJ2-1, with 9 bases lining up with TRBD2. CDR3 DNA sequence: TGCGCCAGCAGCTGGACCGGGACTAGCTATGAGCAGTTCTTC. Residues: CASSWTGTSYEQFF.